The 20 T cell receptor beta chains below were found in one sample sequenced in a study of T cells in narcolepsy. Libraries were prepared by immunoSEQ multiplex PCR; TCRdb keeps only in-frame clonotypes and omits some of them. The table lists about 24,000 clones, over 75% of them singletons, with 10% to 13% in the top ten. Sequenced sample: memory (CD45RA-) CD4+ T cells from blood. These receptors originate from a human donor in good health.

V gene TRBV7-6 combines with J gene TRBJ1-4; weak D call: TRBD1 (5 bases). The CDR3 sequence is 13 residues long. V was cut by 4 bases and J by 8 bases, with 11 bases left in between. Germline loops: CDR1 SGHVS, CDR2 FNYEAQ. DNA of the CDR3: TGTGCCAGCAGCTCACTACGGGGGGAAAAACTGTTTTTT. Protein: CASSSLRGEKLFF.

The J gene is TRBJ2-1, the V gene TRBV2; perhaps TRBD1 as D (5 bases). The V gene lost 7 bases and the J gene lost 1 base, with 11 bases spanning the gap. CDR3 length equals 14 residues. CDR1 SNHLY and CDR2 FYNNEI come from the germline V gene. DNA for the CDR3: TGTGCCAGCACCGTTGACAGATCCTACAATGAGCAGTTCTTC. Translating it yields CASTVDRSYNEQFF.

The chain couples TRBV28 to TRBJ2-5; TRBD2 matches 10 bases. The germline gives CDR1 MDHEN, CDR2 SYDVKM. This CDR3 contains 14 residues. Losses at the gene ends were 5 bases for V and 4 bases for J; bases not matched to a gene: 4. CDR3 DNA sequence: TGTGCCAGCAGTCGAAGCGGGAGGGGAGAGACCCAGTACTTC. This encodes CASSRSGRGETQYF.

The rearrangement links TRBV18 to TRBJ1-2; tentative D call: TRBD1 (5 bases). V was pared by 4 bases and J by 4 bases, with 19 bases between. Germline V gene lookup returns CDR1 KGHSH and CDR2 LQKENI. This CDR3 is 16 amino acids long. CDR3 sequence: CASSRTDTPTSYGYTF. The DNA for the CDR3 is TGTGCCAGCTCACGAACGGACACGCCGACCTCCTATGGCTACACCTTC.

J is TRBJ2-7 and V is TRBV28, with TRBD2 as a possible D gene (7 bases). Germline CDR1 is MDHEN and CDR2 is SYDVKM. V was shortened by 3 bases and J by 2 bases, with 17 bases between the two germline ends. The CDR3 is 16 amino acids. The chain's CDR3 is CASSFPRGGGPYEQYF. Written as DNA, the CDR3 is TGTGCCAGCAGTTTCCCAAGGGGGGGTGGCCCCTACGAGCAGTACTTC.

The chain uses TRBV14 and TRBJ2-5; 9 nucleotides agree with TRBD2. This CDR3 is built from 14 residues. Germline V CDR1 and CDR2: SGHDN, FVKESK. With V trimmed by 3 bases and J by 5 bases, 4 bases remained unmatched. The CDR3, as DNA: TGTGCCAGCAGCCAGCTAGCGGGAATGGAGACCCAGTACTTC. As protein: CASSQLAGMETQYF. Looking up the rest from reference TRBV14 and TRBJ2-5 gives the full variable domain: EAGVTQFPSHSVIEKGQTVTLRCDPISGHDNLYWYRRVMGKEIKFLLHFVKESKQDESGMPNNRFLAERTGGTYSTLKVQPAELEDSGVYFCASSQLAGMETQYFGPGTRLLVL.

Turning to this clone: Compared with germline, one end of the junction differs, possibly owing to a read error. The rearrangement uses TRBV19 and TRBJ1-2; 10 nucleotides agree with TRBD1. CDR3 length equals 13 residues. CDR1 and CDR2 (germline): LNHDA, SQIVND (reference sequence). DNA for the CDR3: TGTGCCAGTAGTATCGGAGGGACAGGGGCGCCCGTCTTC. Amino acid sequence: CASSIGGTGAPVF.

V is TRBV19 and J is TRBJ1-5, with a tentative D call TRBD1 (5 bases). The V end lost 0 bases, the J end lost 7 bases, and 16 bases lay between the germline ends. Per germline, CDR1 LNHDA and CDR2 SQIVND (reference sequence). The CDR3 has 16 residues. In DNA form, the CDR3 reads TGTGCCAGTAGTATAGATCTATGGCAGGGAGGGCAGCCCCAGCATTTT. Amino acids: CASSIDLWQGGQPQHF.

CDR3 sequence (DNA): TGTGCCAGCAGCTCCCGGACTAGCGGGCACGAGACCCAGTACTTC. Translation: CASSSRTSGHETQYF. The genes are TRBV7-6 and TRBJ2-5; 11 nucleotides align to TRBD2. Trimming removed 4 bases from V and 5 bases from J; junction bases left unmatched: 6. Germline loops: CDR1 SGHVS, CDR2 FNYEAQ. The CDR3 is made up of 15 amino acids.

This clone showed up just a few times. V is TRBV19 and J is TRBJ2-2, with no clear D. CDR1 is LNHDA and CDR2 is SQIVND in the germline V gene (reference sequence). The CDR3 covers 14 residues. With 3 bases removed from V and 4 bases from J, the gap between germline ends came to 9 bases. Here the CDR3 DNA reads TGTGCCAGTAGTATCGGGCTCGCCACCGGGGAGCTGTTTTTT. Amino acid sequence: CASSIGLATGELFF.

The chain uses TRBV28 and TRBJ2-3; a possible D gene is TRBD2 (6 bases). The CDR3 runs 16 residues. Germline V gives CDR1 MDHEN, CDR2 SYDVKM. Trimming pared 2 bases from V and 0 bases from J, leaving 12 bases between. The CDR3 loop reads CASSLTLGTSTDTQYF. The CDR3 region has the DNA TGTGCCAGCAGTTTAACACTAGGGACTAGCACAGATACGCAGTATTTT.

This clone showed up just a few times. This rearrangement joins TRBV2 to TRBJ2-1; 7 nucleotides align to TRBD1. CDR3 length: 14 amino acids. After removal of 7 bases from V and 6 bases from J, the junction contained 9 bases not matched to a gene. Germline CDR1 and CDR2: SNHLY and FYNNEI. The CDR3 here is CASTRTGISNEQFF. The CDR3 coding sequence is TGTGCCAGCACTAGGACAGGAATATCCAATGAGCAGTTCTTC.

V and J are TRBV5-1 and TRBJ2-2, with a weak D call TRBD2 (5 bases). CDR3 length: 16 residues. V was clipped by 2 bases and J by 4 bases, with 15 bases between them. CDR1 is SGHRS and CDR2 is YFSETQ in the germline V gene. As DNA, the CDR3 is TGCGCCAGCAGCTTAGGAGGAGGATGGAGCACCGGGGAGCTGTTTTTT. The encoded protein is CASSLGGGWSTGELFF.

The CDR3 region has the DNA TGTGCCAGCAGCTTAGGGGGGGTTGCCGGGGAGCTGTTTTTT. Translation: CASSLGGVAGELFF. The chain is built from TRBV7-2 and TRBJ2-2; tentatively, D is TRBD2 (6 bases). Germline V gene lookup returns CDR1 SGHTA and CDR2 FQGNSA. The germline V and J ends were trimmed by 1 base and 6 bases, with 9 bases remaining between them. This CDR3 is 14 amino acids long.

CDR3 coding DNA: TGCGCCAGCAGCTTGGCCCCGGGCGGGGGCGGGGAGACCCAGTACTTC. Encoded protein: CASSLAPGGGGETQYF. This chain connects TRBV5-1 to TRBJ2-5, with D perhaps TRBD2 (7 bases). This CDR3 spans 16 amino acids. CDR1 and CDR2 from the germline V gene are SGHRS and YFSETQ. Trimming took 0 bases from V and 5 from J, leaving 17 bases between them.

The CDR3 region has the DNA TGTGCCAGCAAGGGACAGCGAAACTCCGGGCATACGCAGTATTTT. Its translation is CASKGQRNSGHTQYF. The chain recombines TRBV2 with TRBJ2-3; TRBD1 matches at 7 bases. CDR3 length: 15 residues. V was pared by 7 bases and J by 7 bases, with 14 bases of the junction left unmatched. Germline-derived CDR1 and CDR2 are SNHLY and FYNNEI.

This chain uses TRBV19 with TRBJ1-5, with D hard to call. The V gene's germline CDR1 is LNHDA and CDR2 SQIVND (reference sequence). V gave up 9 bases and J gave up 7 bases, with 25 bases separating them. The CDR3 has 16 amino acids. CDR3 loop: CASHRTRTGKGQPQHF. The CDR3 DNA sequence: TGTGCCAGCCATCGAACCAGGACGGGCAAGGGACAGCCCCAGCATTTT.

V usage is TRBV10-3 and J usage is TRBJ2-4; no clear D gene. The ends were cut back, 8 bases at V and 6 bases at J, with 11 bases in the middle. CDR1 and CDR2 from the germline V gene are ENHRY and SYGVKD. The CDR3 consists of 12 residues. The CDR3 protein is CAIAGGGNIQYF. The CDR3 DNA reads as TGTGCCATCGCCGGTGGCGGAAACATTCAGTACTTC.

The V and J genes are TRBV4-2 and TRBJ2-5; 10 bases match TRBD2. The length of the CDR3 is 16 residues. The germline V gene encodes CDR1 LGHNA and CDR2 YNFKEQ. Trimming cost V 2 bases and J 2 bases; bases outside gene matches: 5. In DNA, the CDR3 is TGTGCCAGCAGCCAACGACTAGCGGGCCTACAAGAGACCCAGTACTTC. This codes for CASSQRLAGLQETQYF.

V and J are TRBV28 and TRBJ2-1; D is unresolved. This CDR3 has 12 amino acids. V lost 2 bases and J lost 10, with 9 bases in between. Germline V lookup: CDR1 MDHEN, CDR2 SYDVKM. CDR3 sequence: CASSLRTREQFF. For the CDR3, the DNA is TGTGCCAGCAGTTTAAGAACACGGGAGCAGTTCTTC.